A single sample is the source of the 27 T cell receptor beta chains below, sequenced in a study of CD8 T cells in Susac syndrome. With random hexamers, reverse transcription was performed on about 0.5 to 1 ug of RNA. TCRdb passed the immunoSEQ multiplex PCR reads through MiXCR, listing each CDR3 protein once. Of around 130,000 distinct CDR3 sequences in the sample, 90% to 95% were seen once. The sample comprised CD4+ T cells from PBMCs. These receptors came from a human donor in good health.

The rearrangement uses TRBV5-1 and TRBJ2-5; 7 positions agree with TRBD2. Looked up from germline, CDR1 is SGHRS and CDR2 is YFSETQ. This CDR3 is built from 15 residues. V was clipped by 5 bases and J by 3 bases; unmatched bases: 10. In nucleotides, the CDR3 is TGCGCCAGCAGTTTCGGACTAGTGTTGGAAGAGACCCAGTACTTC. It is translated as CASSFGLVLEETQYF.

This clonotype has just one count. This chain links TRBV29-1 with TRBJ1-2; D unresolved. CDR1 is SQVTM, CDR2 ANQGSEA, per germline. Trimming took off 1 base at V and 2 bases at J, with 5 bases between the two ends. CDR3 length equals 12 residues. The CDR3 DNA reads as TGCAGCGTTGAAGGGCAGAACTATGGCTACACCTTC. Its protein product is CSVEGQNYGYTF. Full variable domain (outside the CDR3, taken from reference TRBV29-1 and TRBJ1-2): SAVISQKPSRDICQRGTSLTIQCQVDSQVTMMFWYRQQPGQSLTLIATANQGSEATYESGFVIDKFPISRPNLTFSTLTVSNMSPEDSSIYLCSVEGQNYGYTFGSGTRLTVV.

V is TRBV19 and J is TRBJ2-7; possibly TRBD1 or TRBD2 for D (5 bases each). The V end was cut by 3 bases, the J end by 2 bases, with 8 bases between. The CDR3 runs 13 residues. Germline V gives CDR1 LNHDA, CDR2 SQIVND (reference sequence). CDR3 DNA: TGTGCCAGTAGTATTCCGGGGCCCTACGAGCAGTACTTC. Amino acid sequence: CASSIPGPYEQYF. Together with reference TRBV19 and TRBJ2-7, the CDR3 gives the full variable domain: DGGITQSPKYLFRKEGQNVTLSCEQNLNHDAMYWYRQDPGQGLRLIYYSQIVNDFQKGDIAEGYSVSREKKESFPLTVTSAQKNPTAFYLCASSIPGPYEQYFGPGTRLTVT.

The chain carries TRBV27 and TRBJ1-3; 12 nucleotides line up with TRBD1. This CDR3 has 18 amino acids. The J segment lost 3 bases and the V segment lost 5 bases, leaving 11 bases of the junction unmatched. Germline V gene sequence: CDR1 MNHEY, CDR2 SMNVEV (reference sequence). CDR3 sequence: CASSPGTGGPRGGNTIYF. DNA for the CDR3: TGTGCCAGCAGTCCCGGGACAGGGGGCCCTCGGGGTGGAAACACCATATATTTT.

The CDR3 DNA sequence: TGTGCCAGCAGCCAAGAAGGATGGCAGGAGGGGGCAGATACGCAGTATTTT. Translating it yields CASSQEGWQEGADTQYF. V usage is TRBV3-1 and J usage is TRBJ2-3; the D call may be TRBD1 or TRBD2 (6 bases each). The V end was cut by 0 bases, the J end by 4 bases, with 17 bases between. CDR1 LGHDT and CDR2 YNNKEL come from the germline V gene (reference sequence). This CDR3 has 17 residues.

V and J are TRBV19 and TRBJ2-6; D is perhaps TRBD1 (6 bases). The CDR3 contains 16 residues. The germline V gene encodes CDR1 LNHDA and CDR2 SQIVND (reference sequence). Trimming took off 5 bases at V and 0 bases at J, with 11 bases between the two ends. The CDR3 is CASSHHRDSGANVLTF. The CDR3 bases are TGTGCCAGTAGTCACCACAGGGACTCTGGGGCCAACGTCCTGACTTTC.

The rearrangement uses TRBV6-6 and TRBJ2-2; 10 bases are a match to TRBD1. Trimming took 5 bases from V and 1 from J; bases not matched to a gene: 4. The CDR3 extends over 16 amino acids. Germline loops: CDR1 MNHNY, CDR2 SVGAGI (reference sequence). CDR3 in DNA: TGTGCCAGCAGTCACCGGGACAGGGGGAACACCGGGGAGCTGTTTTTT. It yields the protein CASSHRDRGNTGELFF.

The V call is TRBV2, the J call TRBJ1-5; 9 positions agree with TRBD1. Germline V lookup: CDR1 SNHLY, CDR2 FYNNEI. CDR3 length: 16 residues. Germline trimming cut 1 base from V and 2 bases from J; bases unmatched to any gene: 3. CDR3 protein: CASSEGTGARNQPQHF. Here the CDR3 DNA reads TGTGCCAGCAGTGAAGGGACAGGGGCGCGCAATCAGCCCCAGCATTTT.

The chain links TRBV6-5 to TRBJ2-4; TRBD1 is a possible D gene (5 bases). The CDR3 is made up of 13 amino acids. Trimming cost V 2 bases and J 9 bases, with 11 bases left between them. The germline gives CDR1 MNHEY, CDR2 SVGAGI. CDR3 amino acids: CASSYGASTIQYF. As DNA, the CDR3 is TGTGCCAGCAGTTACGGGGCTTCGACCATTCAGTACTTC.

This rearrangement joins TRBV5-1 to TRBJ2-5; D uncertain. Germline V gene sequence: CDR1 SGHRS, CDR2 YFSETQ. V was cut by 0 bases and J by 5 bases, with 17 bases left in between. This CDR3 comprises 16 residues. The CDR3 loop is CASSLERLGITETQYF. The CDR3 bases are TGCGCCAGCAGCTTGGAGAGGTTAGGTATAACCGAGACCCAGTACTTC.

The CDR3 sequence: CASSPSIGTLQETQYF. The DNA for the CDR3 is TGTGCCAGCAGCCCGTCCATCGGGACCCTCCAAGAGACCCAGTACTTC. The rearrangement links TRBV7-6 to TRBJ2-5; D may match TRBD1 or TRBD2 (5 bases each). V was trimmed by 5 bases and J by 1 base, leaving 17 bases between them. CDR1 and CDR2 (germline): SGHVS, FNYEAQ. CDR3 length equals 16 residues.

This clonotype was observed a few times. This chain connects TRBV3-1 to TRBJ1-4, with a possible D match to TRBD1 (5 bases). V lost 2 bases and J lost 8, with 12 bases in between. CDR1 and CDR2 from the germline V gene are LGHDT and YNNKEL (reference sequence). The CDR3 totals 14 residues. The CDR3, as DNA: TGTGCCAGCAGCCAACGGCAGGGCGGCGAAAAACTGTTTTTT. Its protein is CASSQRQGGEKLFF.

The chain's CDR3 is CASSDPAGTQYF. DNA for the CDR3: TGTGCCAGCAGCGACCCGGCGGGTACGCAGTATTTT. The V call is TRBV7-9, the J call TRBJ2-3; tentative D call: TRBD2 (5 bases). V was shortened by 5 bases and J by 8 bases, with 11 bases between the two germline ends. The CDR3 is 12 residues long. From germline, CDR1 is SEHNR and CDR2 FQNEAQ (reference sequence). The full variable domain, its missing parts supplied by reference TRBV7-9 and TRBJ2-3, is DTGVSQNPRHKITKRGQNVTFRCDPISEHNRLYWYRQTLGQGPEFLTYFQNEAQLEKSRLLSDRFSAERPKGSFSTLEIQRTEQGDSAMYLCASSDPAGTQYFGPGTRLTVL.

This chain links TRBV4-2 with TRBJ2-7; 7 bases are shared with TRBD2. V lost 2 bases and J lost 4; bases outside the gene matches: 2. The CDR3 has 13 amino acids. Germline V CDR1 and CDR2: LGHNA, YNFKEQ. The CDR3 coding sequence is TGTGCCAGCAGCCAACAGCGGGGATACGAGCAGTACTTC. This codes for CASSQQRGYEQYF.

V gene TRBV6-2 or TRBV6-3 combines with J gene TRBJ2-1; 10 positions match TRBD2. This CDR3 is built from 14 residues. J gave up 6 bases and V 5 bases, and 4 bases lay outside the gene matches. Per the germline V gene, CDR1 is MNHEY and CDR2 is SVGEGT. The DNA for the CDR3 is TGTGCCAGCAGTCAGGGACTAGCGATCAATGAGCAGTTCTTC. Amino acid sequence: CASSQGLAINEQFF.

The chain has TRBV29-1 and TRBJ2-7; D may be TRBD1 or TRBD2 (7 bases each). This CDR3 region has 14 residues. Trimming stripped 4 bases from V and 2 bases from J, with 15 bases between. Germline assignment: CDR1 SQVTM and CDR2 ANQGSEA. The CDR3 is CSVAGRDRTYEQYF. The CDR3 nucleotides are TGCAGCGTTGCTGGGAGGGACAGAACCTACGAGCAGTACTTC.

The chain has TRBV6-5 and TRBJ1-2, with a possible D match to TRBD1 (5 bases). Germline V gives CDR1 MNHEY, CDR2 SVGAGI. The V gene lost 0 bases and the J gene lost 8 bases, with 25 bases spanning the gap. The CDR3 runs to 18 residues. CDR3 sequence reads: CASSYSLRAGSASRGYTF. As DNA, the CDR3 is TGTGCCAGCAGTTACTCGCTTCGGGCAGGGTCGGCTTCGCGGGGCTACACCTTC.

The chain couples TRBV3-1 to TRBJ2-3, with D unclear. The germline CDR1 and CDR2 sequences are LGHDT and YNNKEL (reference sequence). This CDR3 spans 15 amino acids. Trimming removed 1 base at V and 2 bases at J, with 10 bases between. The CDR3 spells CASSQVADPTDTQYF. The CDR3 DNA reads as TGTGCCAGCAGCCAAGTGGCAGATCCCACAGATACGCAGTATTTT.

CDR3 in DNA: TGTGCCAGCAGCCAAGGCCTGGATACGCAGTATTTT. This encodes CASSQGLDTQYF. The J gene is TRBJ2-3, the V gene TRBV3-1; D is ambiguous. From germline, CDR1 is LGHDT and CDR2 YNNKEL (reference sequence). The V gene lost 1 base and the J gene lost 6 bases, with 5 bases spanning the gap. This CDR3 is built from 12 residues.

This chain uses TRBV5-5 with TRBJ2-7, with a weak D call TRBD2 (5 bases). Trimming shortened V by 4 bases and J by 6 bases, and 17 bases separated the two germline ends. In germline, CDR1 is SGHKS, CDR2 YYEKEE (reference sequence). CDR3 length equals 14 residues. In nucleotides, the CDR3 is TGTGCCAGCAGCCCAGCCGGGTTAGGAGGCGAGCAGTACTTC. It specifies CASSPAGLGGEQYF. Together with reference TRBV5-5 and TRBJ2-7, the CDR3 gives the full variable domain: DAGVTQSPTHLIKTRGQQVTLRCSPISGHKSVSWYQQVLGQGPQFIFQYYEKEERGRGNFPDRFSARQFPNYSSELNVNALLLGDSALYLCASSPAGLGGEQYFGPGTRLTVT.

The CDR3 nucleotides read TGCGCCAGCAGCCCCGGGGGGCTCCCGGAAAGGGAGACCCAGTACTTC. This encodes CASSPGGLPERETQYF. This chain links TRBV5-1 with TRBJ2-5, with a tentative D call TRBD2 (7 bases). From germline, CDR1 is SGHRS and CDR2 YFSETQ. Trimming left V 4 bases short and J 5 bases short, with 21 bases between. This CDR3 spans 16 amino acids.

The chain links TRBV5-1 to TRBJ1-1; tentative D call: TRBD1 (6 bases). Germline V gives CDR1 SGHRS, CDR2 YFSETQ. The length of the CDR3 is 15 residues. Trimming took off 0 bases at V and 2 bases at J, with 11 bases between the two ends. CDR3 DNA sequence: TGCGCCAGCAGCTTGGTCTCAGGGGCTAACACTGAAGCTTTCTTT. It codes for CASSLVSGANTEAFF.

This chain connects TRBV6-5 to TRBJ1-1, with D tentatively TRBD1 (5 bases). CDR1 is MNHEY, CDR2 SVGAGI, per germline. Trimming stripped 6 bases from V and 4 bases from J, with 12 bases between. This CDR3 region has 13 residues. The CDR3 protein is CASSPLGGTEAFF. CDR3 DNA sequence: TGTGCCAGCAGCCCATTGGGGGGCACTGAAGCTTTCTTT.

The gene calls are TRBV13 and TRBJ2-7; 7 nucleotides align to TRBD1. Unmatched junction bases numbered 5, after V lost 6 bases and J lost 3 bases. Germline assignment: CDR1 PRHDT and CDR2 FYEKMQ (reference sequence). The CDR3 is 13 residues long. The CDR3 DNA is TGTGCCAGCAGACATTCAGGGGGCTACGAGCAGTACTTC. Protein: CASRHSGGYEQYF.

This clonotype was picked up one time. This sequence joins TRBV29-1 and TRBJ1-3; D uncertain. This CDR3 is built from 12 residues. V gave up 7 bases and J gave up 0 bases, with 7 bases separating them. Germline V CDR1 and CDR2: SQVTM, ANQGSEA. The CDR3 region has the DNA TGCAGCGCCTCACCCTCTGGAAACACCATATATTTT. As protein: CSASPSGNTIYF. Full variable domain (rest looked up from reference TRBV29-1 and TRBJ1-3): SAVISQKPSRDICQRGTSLTIQCQVDSQVTMMFWYRQQPGQSLTLIATANQGSEATYESGFVIDKFPISRPNLTFSTLTVSNMSPEDSSIYLCSASPSGNTIYFGEGSWLTVV.

This chain links TRBV2 with TRBJ2-7, with D perhaps TRBD1 (5 bases). V was clipped by 7 bases and J by 9 bases, with 19 bases between them. The CDR3 totals 13 residues. Germline lookup yields CDR1 SNHLY and CDR2 FYNNEI. CDR3 amino acids: CASTRAGPTTQYF. CDR3 sequence (DNA): TGTGCCAGCACCAGGGCCGGTCCTACGACGCAGTACTTC.

The V and J genes are TRBV24-1 and TRBJ2-5; 7 bases fit TRBD1. CDR1 is KGHDR and CDR2 is SFDVKD in the germline V gene. The CDR3 consists of 17 residues. J gave up 0 bases and V 3 bases, and 9 bases lay outside the gene matches. The CDR3 bases are TGTGCCACCAGTGATCCGCCGGGACAGCAAAACCAAGAGACCCAGTACTTC. It translates to CATSDPPGQQNQETQYF.